This paragraph reports one TCR beta chain. Antigen specificity is unknown. The table came from immunoSEQ multiplex PCR; TCRdb's copy has only in-frame clones and leaves some out. The repertoire consists of tens of thousands of clones, with 85% occurring once and the leading ten covering roughly a fifth. These data come from a study of T cell responses to AZD1222 COVID-19 vaccine. Study-level results: Baseline seropositives among AZD1222 recipients totaled only five to seven. After two AZD1222 doses, spike-specific TCR breadth and depth rose versus day 0. Spike was spanned by vaccine-associated CD4 TCRs, with dominance at 160-218 and 743-854. Females made up more of the donors, who were largely white British, and clonal diversity may have come out too low.

The CDR3 consists of 23 residues. The germline gives CDR1 MNHEY, CDR2 SMNVEV (reference sequence). V shed 1 base and J 0 bases; nucleotides not matched to a gene: 16. Source: peripheral blood, taken on day 0 of MenACWY control vaccination. The gene calls are TRBV27 and TRBJ2-1; 15 bases match TRBD2. This receptor was identified in an adult in good health. The CDR3 here is CASSLLSRGLAGGPLSSYNEQFF. In DNA, the CDR3 is TGTGCCAGCAGTTTATTATCCCGGGGACTAGCGGGAGGACCGTTAAGCTCCTACAATGAGCAGTTCTTC.